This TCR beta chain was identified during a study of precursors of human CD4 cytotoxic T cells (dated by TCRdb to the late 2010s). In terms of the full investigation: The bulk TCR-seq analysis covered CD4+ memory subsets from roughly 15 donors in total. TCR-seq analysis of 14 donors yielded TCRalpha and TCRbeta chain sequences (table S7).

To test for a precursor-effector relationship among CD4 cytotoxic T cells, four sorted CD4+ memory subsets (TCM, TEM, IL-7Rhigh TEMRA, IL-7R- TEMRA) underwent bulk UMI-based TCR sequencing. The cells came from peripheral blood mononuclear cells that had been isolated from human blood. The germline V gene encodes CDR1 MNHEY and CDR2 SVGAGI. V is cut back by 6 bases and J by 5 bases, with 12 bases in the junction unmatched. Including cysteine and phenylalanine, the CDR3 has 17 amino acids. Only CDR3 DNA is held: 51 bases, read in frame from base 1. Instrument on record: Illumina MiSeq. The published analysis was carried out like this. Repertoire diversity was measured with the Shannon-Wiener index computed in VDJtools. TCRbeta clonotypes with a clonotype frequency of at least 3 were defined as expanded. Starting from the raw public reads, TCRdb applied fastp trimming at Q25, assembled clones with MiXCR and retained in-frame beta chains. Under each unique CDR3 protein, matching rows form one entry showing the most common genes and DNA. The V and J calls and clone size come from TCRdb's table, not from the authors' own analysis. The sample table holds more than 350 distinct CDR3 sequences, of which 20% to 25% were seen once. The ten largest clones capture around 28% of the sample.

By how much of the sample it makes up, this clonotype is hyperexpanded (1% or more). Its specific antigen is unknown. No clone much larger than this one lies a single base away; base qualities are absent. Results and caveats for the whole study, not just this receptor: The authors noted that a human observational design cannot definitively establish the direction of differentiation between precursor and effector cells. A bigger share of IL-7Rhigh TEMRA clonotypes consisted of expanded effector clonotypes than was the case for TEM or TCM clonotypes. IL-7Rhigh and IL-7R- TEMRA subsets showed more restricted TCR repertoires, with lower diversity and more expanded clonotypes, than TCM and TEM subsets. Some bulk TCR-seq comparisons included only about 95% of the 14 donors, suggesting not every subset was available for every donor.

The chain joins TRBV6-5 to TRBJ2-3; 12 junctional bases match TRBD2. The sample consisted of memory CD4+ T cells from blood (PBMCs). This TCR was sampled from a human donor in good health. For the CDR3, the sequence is CASRGSSGLAGLDTQYF. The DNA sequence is TGTGCCAGCAGAGGATCATCAGGACTAGCGGGGTTAGATACGCAGTATTTT.